This is a list of T cell receptor beta chains from one sample in a study of blood T cell repertoires in COVID-19. Profiling relied on immunoSEQ multiplex PCR, and the TCRdb table lists in-frame clones only, not all of them. The data show hundreds of thousands of clones, roughly 90% seen once. The sample was PBMCs or T cells enriched from blood (not recorded which). These receptors came from a woman aged 40 to 50 who had recovered from COVID-19. Each CDR3 is given with its conserved first and last residue. The D gene is left open where the match is weak. Part of the rows lack a size; the others show once, few, many or a class for expanded clones.

cdr3_nt: TGTGCCAGTAGTATAGACGGTAGGGAGGGCTACACCTTC; cdr3_aa: CASSIDGREGYTF; clone_size: NA; v_call: TRBV19; j_call: TRBJ1-2; d_call: NA
cdr3_nt: TGTGCCAGCAGTTATCGACAGAAGAACACTGAAGCTTTCTTT; cdr3_aa: CASSYRQKNTEAFF; clone_size: NA; v_call: TRBV6-2/TRBV6-3; j_call: TRBJ1-1; d_call: NA
cdr3_nt: TGTGCCAGTAGCGTCAGGGGCGATTCACCCCTCCACTTT; cdr3_aa: CASSVRGDSPLHF; clone_size: few; v_call: TRBV19; j_call: TRBJ1-6; d_call: NA
cdr3_nt: TGTGCCAGCAGCCCGGGACTGCCTGATGAGCAGTTCTTC; cdr3_aa: CASSPGLPDEQFF; clone_size: NA; v_call: TRBV5-4; j_call: TRBJ2-1; d_call: NA
cdr3_nt: TGCGCCAGCAGCTTGAACAGGGGGCCTGATGGCTACACCTTC; cdr3_aa: CASSLNRGPDGYTF; clone_size: NA; v_call: TRBV5-1; j_call: TRBJ1-2; d_call: TRBD1
cdr3_nt: TGTGCCAGCAGCTTAAACCCTAGCGGGACTAGCAGCAATGAGCAGTTCTTC; cdr3_aa: CASSLNPSGTSSNEQFF; clone_size: NA; v_call: TRBV7-3; j_call: TRBJ2-1; d_call: TRBD2
cdr3_nt: TGTGCCAGCAGCTTGGTACAGAGCACGAGGCCCCAGCATTTT; cdr3_aa: CASSLVQSTRPQHF; clone_size: once; v_call: TRBV27; j_call: TRBJ1-5; d_call: NA
cdr3_nt: TGTGCCACCAGCGACTACAAGGGGGCGTTTGTGGGCACTGAAGCTTTCTTT; cdr3_aa: CATSDYKGAFVGTEAFF; clone_size: NA; v_call: TRBV15; j_call: TRBJ1-1; d_call: TRBD1
cdr3_nt: TGTGCTAGTGGTTTTGGTTCGACTAGCGGGAGTGATGAGCAGTTCTTC; cdr3_aa: CASGFGSTSGSDEQFF; clone_size: NA; v_call: TRBV12-5; j_call: TRBJ2-1; d_call: TRBD2
cdr3_nt: TGTGCCAGCAGTGAAGAGGGGGTCAGGGCGCGGGAGCAGTACTTC; cdr3_aa: CASSEEGVRAREQYF; clone_size: NA; v_call: TRBV6-1; j_call: TRBJ2-7; d_call: NA
cdr3_nt: TGCGCCAGCAGCCAAGATTATGGAGGGGGCGGCTACGAGCAGTACTTC; cdr3_aa: CASSQDYGGGGYEQYF; clone_size: NA; v_call: TRBV4-3; j_call: TRBJ2-7; d_call: NA
cdr3_nt: TGTGCCATCCGAGGCGGGGCGAACACCGGGGAGCTGTTTTTT; cdr3_aa: CAIRGGANTGELFF; clone_size: NA; v_call: TRBV10-3; j_call: TRBJ2-2; d_call: NA
cdr3_nt: TGTGCCAGCAGCGTTAGACAGGGCCCAGAGACCGGGGAGCTGTTTTTT; cdr3_aa: CASSVRQGPETGELFF; clone_size: NA; v_call: TRBV7-9; j_call: TRBJ2-2; d_call: TRBD1
cdr3_nt: TGTGCCAGTACCATGGGGGGGCTAGGAGGAAACACCATATATTTT; cdr3_aa: CASTMGGLGGNTIYF; clone_size: NA; v_call: TRBV19; j_call: TRBJ1-3; d_call: NA
cdr3_nt: TGTGCCAGCCCGACAGGGGAGGCAACTAATGAAAAACTGTTTTTT; cdr3_aa: CASPTGEATNEKLFF; clone_size: NA; v_call: TRBV7-9; j_call: TRBJ1-4; d_call: TRBD1
cdr3_nt: TGTGCCAGCAGCATCACAGGGGGCGGAGGCGAGCAGTACTTC; cdr3_aa: CASSITGGGGEQYF; clone_size: NA; v_call: TRBV7-3; j_call: TRBJ2-7; d_call: TRBD1
cdr3_nt: TGTGCCAGCAGTTTACTCGGTCGTACGGGAAACACCATATATTTT; cdr3_aa: CASSLLGRTGNTIYF; clone_size: NA; v_call: TRBV28; j_call: TRBJ1-3; d_call: NA
cdr3_nt: TGTGCCAGCAGCACTTTTGGGGGGGGAGGGGATCAGCCCCAGCATTTT; cdr3_aa: CASSTFGGGGDQPQHF; clone_size: NA; v_call: TRBV11-2; j_call: TRBJ1-5; d_call: NA
cdr3_nt: TGTGCCAGCTCACCCACCGGGGAAGTCACTGAAGCTTTCTTT; cdr3_aa: CASSPTGEVTEAFF; clone_size: once; v_call: TRBV18; j_call: TRBJ1-1; d_call: NA
cdr3_nt: TGTGCCAGCAGCCCAGACACCTCTAACTATGGCTACACCTTC; cdr3_aa: CASSPDTSNYGYTF; clone_size: NA; v_call: TRBV7-2; j_call: TRBJ1-2; d_call: NA
cdr3_nt: TGTGCCAGCAGCCCGGGTGGCGGGACCATTGGTAATGAAAAACTGTTTTTT; cdr3_aa: CASSPGGGTIGNEKLFF; clone_size: NA; v_call: TRBV7-8; j_call: TRBJ1-4; d_call: NA
cdr3_nt: TGTGCCAGCAGCCCAGGGTCCGGGGAGCTGTTTTTT; cdr3_aa: CASSPGSGELFF; clone_size: NA; v_call: TRBV11-2; j_call: TRBJ2-2; d_call: NA
cdr3_nt: TGTGCCAGCTCACCCCTACAAACAGGGATAGGAGCTCGCAACACTGAAGCTTTCTTT; cdr3_aa: CASSPLQTGIGARNTEAFF; clone_size: NA; v_call: TRBV18; j_call: TRBJ1-1; d_call: NA
cdr3_nt: TGTGCCAGTAGCTGGGACAGGCGCACAGATACGCAGTATTTT; cdr3_aa: CASSWDRRTDTQYF; clone_size: once; v_call: TRBV19; j_call: TRBJ2-3; d_call: TRBD1
cdr3_nt: TGTGCCAGTATCCGGAGGCAAGAGACCCAGTACTTC; cdr3_aa: CASIRRQETQYF; clone_size: NA; v_call: TRBV2; j_call: TRBJ2-5; d_call: NA
cdr3_nt: TGTGCCAGCAGCCAATCCGGACAGGACGCAGATACGCAGTATTTT; cdr3_aa: CASSQSGQDADTQYF; clone_size: few; v_call: TRBV4-2; j_call: TRBJ2-3; d_call: TRBD1
cdr3_nt: TGTGCCAGCAGCTTGGGTAGCGGGGGGGCGTACAATGAGCAGTTCTTC; cdr3_aa: CASSLGSGGAYNEQFF; clone_size: NA; v_call: TRBV5-8; j_call: TRBJ2-1; d_call: TRBD2
cdr3_nt: TGTGCCACCAGTAAGGGGGCCGAACAGCCCCAGCATTTT; cdr3_aa: CATSKGAEQPQHF; clone_size: once; v_call: TRBV24-1; j_call: TRBJ1-5; d_call: TRBD1
cdr3_nt: TGTGCCAGCAGTAGAACTCGGGGGGCCTACGAGCAGTACTTC; cdr3_aa: CASSRTRGAYEQYF; clone_size: NA; v_call: TRBV6-5; j_call: TRBJ2-7; d_call: TRBD2
cdr3_nt: TGTGCCAGCAGCTTAGTCTTTATAGGGGCTAGCGGACCGGGAAGCCAGCAGTACTTC; cdr3_aa: CASSLVFIGASGPGSQQYF; clone_size: NA; v_call: TRBV11-3; j_call: TRBJ2-7; d_call: TRBD2
cdr3_nt: TGTGCCAGCAGCGTCACTAGCGGGAGCACAGATACGCAGTATTTT; cdr3_aa: CASSVTSGSTDTQYF; clone_size: NA; v_call: TRBV7-2; j_call: TRBJ2-3; d_call: TRBD2
cdr3_nt: TGCGCCAGCAGCTTGGGTGAAGGAGGGAATGAAAAACTGTTTTTT; cdr3_aa: CASSLGEGGNEKLFF; clone_size: NA; v_call: TRBV5-1; j_call: TRBJ1-4; d_call: NA
cdr3_nt: TGTGCCAGCAGTGGCGACAGCGCTGACACTGAAGCTTTCTTT; cdr3_aa: CASSGDSADTEAFF; clone_size: NA; v_call: TRBV5-6; j_call: TRBJ1-1; d_call: NA
cdr3_nt: TGTGCCAGCAGCTTAGGGGCAGGGGCCAGCTCTGGGGCCAACGTCCTGACTTTC; cdr3_aa: CASSLGAGASSGANVLTF; clone_size: NA; v_call: TRBV5-6; j_call: TRBJ2-6; d_call: NA
cdr3_nt: TGTGCCAGCAGCCGCGTCAGGGAAAAACTGTTTTTT; cdr3_aa: CASSRVREKLFF; clone_size: NA; v_call: TRBV12-3/TRBV12-4; j_call: TRBJ1-4; d_call: NA
cdr3_nt: TGCGCCAGCGCCCCGGGAGTTGGTGGGGCCAACGTCCTGACTTTC; cdr3_aa: CASAPGVGGANVLTF; clone_size: once; v_call: TRBV5-1; j_call: TRBJ2-6; d_call: NA
cdr3_nt: TGTGCCAGCAGCCCGGTGACTAGCGGGAAGCAGTACTTC; cdr3_aa: CASSPVTSGKQYF; clone_size: NA; v_call: TRBV3-1/TRBV3-2; j_call: TRBJ2-7; d_call: TRBD2
cdr3_nt: TGTGCCAGCAGTTTCGCGGAAACAGATACGCAGTATTTT; cdr3_aa: CASSFAETDTQYF; clone_size: NA; v_call: TRBV6-5; j_call: TRBJ2-3; d_call: NA